A single sample gave rise to the 15 T cell receptor beta chains below, sequenced in a study of T cells expressing NK-cell markers. After re-calling the 5' RACE reads, TCRdb lists one entry per CDR3 protein, DNA absent. This sample contains roughly 300,000 distinct CDR3 sequences. The material sequenced was blood T cells: a sorted CD56 or NKG2C T cell subset, CD4+ or CD8+ T cells, or bulk PBMC T cells (not recorded which). The source is a woman aged 18-70 years in good health.

The rearrangement joins TRBV20-1 to TRBJ1-1; TCRdb picks TRBD1, but there is no DNA to check that call. Germline CDR1 reads DFQATT; CDR2 reads SNEGSKA (reference sequence). The CDR3 runs to 14 residues. The CDR3 here is CSARGGKGATEAFF.

This chain joins TRBV9 and TRBJ2-5; TCRdb gives TRBD2 as the D gene, but with no DNA this cannot be confirmed. The CDR3 covers 16 residues. Germline lookup yields CDR1 SGDLS and CDR2 YYNGEE. The CDR3 sequence: CASSVDSGGAAETQYF.

The genes are TRBV27 and TRBJ1-6. The germline gives CDR1 MNHEY, CDR2 SMNVEV (reference sequence). The CDR3 totals 13 residues. The chain's CDR3 is CASSGREGSPLHF.

The V and J genes are TRBV12-3 or TRBV12-4 and TRBJ2-1; TCRdb's D call of TRBD2 is untestable without DNA. The CDR3 has 15 residues. The CDR3 reads CASSPGLAGLHEQFF.

V is TRBV20-1 and J is TRBJ1-3. Germline V gives CDR1 DFQATT, CDR2 SNEGSKA (reference sequence). There are 12 residues in the CDR3. CDR3 loop: CSARDLSSTIYF.

This chain connects TRBV9 to TRBJ1-2; there is no DNA to check the TCRdb D call of TRBD1. Germline V gene lookup returns CDR1 SGDLS and CDR2 YYNGEE. The CDR3 loop spans 15 amino acids. The CDR3 spells CASSPTGQGGYGYTF.

The chain links TRBV20-1 to TRBJ1-1; TCRdb's D call, TRBD1, is unchecked because there is no DNA. From germline, CDR1 is DFQATT and CDR2 SNEGSKA (reference sequence). The CDR3 totals 13 residues. The CDR3 sequence is CSAAGGMNTEAFF.

V usage is TRBV11-2 and J usage is TRBJ2-3; the D call of TRBD2 rests on TCRdb alone, since no DNA is present to check it. Germline CDR1 is SGHAT and CDR2 is FQNNGV. The CDR3 is 18 amino acids. CDR3 sequence reads: CASSPRGTSGLGTDTQYF.

Here the CDR3 reads CASSKTGRAFF. This chain joins TRBV13 and TRBJ1-1; no DNA is available, so the TRBD1 call from TCRdb remains unchecked. CDR3 length equals 11 residues. Per the germline V gene, CDR1 is PRHDT and CDR2 is FYEKMQ (reference sequence).

The V call is TRBV12-3 or TRBV12-4, the J call TRBJ2-1; as DNA is missing, the TRBD1 call by TCRdb cannot be tested. CDR3 size: 14 residues. CDR3 region: CASSFKGSYNEQFF.

The V call is TRBV11-2, the J call TRBJ2-3; checking the TCRdb D call of TRBD2 is not possible without DNA. This CDR3 spans 16 amino acids. Germline V lookup: CDR1 SGHAT, CDR2 FQNNGV. CDR3 protein: CASSPQGGGATDTQYF.

The chain has TRBV12-3 or TRBV12-4 and TRBJ1-2; as DNA is missing, the TRBD1 call by TCRdb cannot be tested. The CDR3 consists of 17 residues. CDR3 loop: CASSLAGSGPLIYGYTF.

CDR3: CASSQRISGANVLTF. The chain links TRBV12-3 or TRBV12-4 to TRBJ2-6. The CDR3 consists of 15 residues.

The chain employs TRBV20-1 and TRBJ2-1; TCRdb proposes TRBD2, but this gene call is untestable without DNA. Germline CDR1 reads DFQATT; CDR2 reads SNEGSKA (reference sequence). The CDR3 covers 20 residues. CDR3 loop: CSAPASGRAGKVVVYNEQFF.

The chain employs TRBV19 and TRBJ2-1; there is no DNA to check the TCRdb D call of TRBD1. Germline CDR1 LNHDA, CDR2 SQIVND (reference sequence). The CDR3 spans 15 residues. The CDR3 region is CASRAPRSSYNEQFF.